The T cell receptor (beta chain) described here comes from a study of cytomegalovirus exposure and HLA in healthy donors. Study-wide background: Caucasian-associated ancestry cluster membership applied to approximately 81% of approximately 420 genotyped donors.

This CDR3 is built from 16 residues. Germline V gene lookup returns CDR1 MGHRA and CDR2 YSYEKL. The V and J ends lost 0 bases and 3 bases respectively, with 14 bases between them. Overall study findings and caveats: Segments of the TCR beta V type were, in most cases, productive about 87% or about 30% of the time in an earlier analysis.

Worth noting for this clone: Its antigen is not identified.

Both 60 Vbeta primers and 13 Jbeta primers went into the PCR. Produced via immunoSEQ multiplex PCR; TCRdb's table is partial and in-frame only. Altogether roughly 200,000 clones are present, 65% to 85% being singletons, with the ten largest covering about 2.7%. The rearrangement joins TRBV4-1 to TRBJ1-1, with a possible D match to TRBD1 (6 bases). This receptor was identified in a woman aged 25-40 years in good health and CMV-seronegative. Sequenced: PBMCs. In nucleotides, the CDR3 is TGCGCCAGCAGCCAAGATGGGGGCAGACTTTACACTGAAGCTTTCTTT. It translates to CASSQDGGRLYTEAFF.